The next 32 T cell receptor beta chains were all read from a single sample in a study of patients and donors after allogeneic stem cell transplantation. MiXCR, run by TCRdb on the RT-PCR reads, gives a single entry per CDR3 protein. The sample consists of about a million distinct CDR3 sequences, 18% of them appearing once. What was sequenced was blood, either unsorted or a sorted T cell fraction (not recorded which). These receptors were collected from a human donor who was either an allogeneic HSCT recipient or a stem cell or donor lymphocyte infusion donor (not recorded which). It is not recorded whose cells these are; they may come from a transplant donor.

The chain has TRBV9 and TRBJ2-5; D could derive from TRBD1 or TRBD2 (5 bases each). Germline loops: CDR1 SGDLS, CDR2 YYNGEE. The CDR3 spans 15 residues. V dropped 0 bases and J dropped 4 bases, with 13 bases sitting between them. The CDR3 DNA reads as TGTGCCAGCAGCGTAGGGGACCAAATCTCAGAGACCCAGTACTTC. Protein sequence: CASSVGDQISETQYF.

This clonotype was observed many times. The chain uses TRBV12-3 or TRBV12-4 and TRBJ1-5; 8 bases are shared with TRBD1. The CDR3 has 17 residues. Trimming at V came to 2 bases and at J to 0 bases, leaving 6 bases not matched to a gene. As DNA, the CDR3 is TGTGCCAGCAGTTTATACCTTGACAGGGGTAGCAATCAGCCCCAGCATTTT. It yields the protein CASSLYLDRGSNQPQHF.

This clonotype was observed at least ten times. CDR3 sequence reads: CSATIDSGTQETQYF. The CDR3 region has the DNA TGCAGTGCGACAATAGATAGCGGAACCCAAGAGACCCAGTACTTC. The chain joins TRBV20-1 to TRBJ2-5; weak D call: TRBD2 (6 bases). CDR1 and CDR2 from the germline V gene are DFQATT and SNEGSKA (reference sequence). V gave up 6 bases and J gave up 1 base, with 18 bases separating them. This CDR3 spans 15 amino acids.

The V call is TRBV30, the J call TRBJ2-3; 12 nucleotides agree with TRBD2. This CDR3 is built from 19 residues. V shed 2 bases and J 1 base; nucleotides not matched to a gene: 13. The germline V gene encodes CDR1 GTSNPN and CDR2 SVGIG (reference sequence). The CDR3: CAWSFPHPSGRARTDTQYF. In DNA, the CDR3 is TGTGCCTGGAGTTTTCCCCACCCTAGCGGGAGGGCTCGCACAGATACGCAGTATTTT.

This clonotype was seen a handful of times. The chain couples TRBV6-1 to TRBJ2-7; D is perhaps TRBD1 or TRBD2 (5 bases each). CDR1 MNHNS and CDR2 SASEGT come from the germline V gene. The CDR3 contains 15 residues. Deletions cut 8 bases from V and 2 bases from J, with 19 bases between. In DNA form, the CDR3 reads TGTGCCAGCTCTGGGGGAAATTTGGGGACCTACGAGCAGTACTTC. It is translated as CASSGGNLGTYEQYF.

This clonotype was found a few times. The V gene is TRBV7-9, the J gene TRBJ1-2; D unclear. Trimming left V 5 bases short and J 2 bases short, with 12 bases between. The CDR3 is 14 amino acids. Per germline, CDR1 SEHNR and CDR2 FQNEAQ (reference sequence). CDR3: CASSQAGSNYGYTF. CDR3 nucleotide sequence: TGTGCCAGCAGCCAGGCGGGATCCAACTATGGCTACACCTTC.

The chain carries TRBV20-1 and TRBJ1-6; TRBD1 matches at 8 bases. Per the germline V gene, CDR1 is DFQATT and CDR2 is SNEGSKA (reference sequence). CDR3 size: 19 residues. The trim removed 5 bases at V and 3 bases at J, leaving 18 bases unmatched. The CDR3 region is CSASRTGRLTSNYNSPLHF. Here the CDR3 DNA reads TGCAGTGCTTCCCGGACAGGGCGCCTGACATCAAACTATAATTCACCCCTCCACTTT.

This clonotype was seen only a few times. J is TRBJ2-7 and V is TRBV6-2 or TRBV6-3; D might be TRBD2 (5 bases). V lost 8 bases, J lost 0 bases, and 14 bases lay in between. The CDR3 runs to 14 residues. The germline gives CDR1 MNHEY, CDR2 SVGEGT. CDR3 in amino acids: CASGSGLLSYEQYF. CDR3 nucleotides: TGTGCCAGCGGGTCAGGACTCCTCTCCTACGAGCAGTACTTC.

This clonotype was counted only a few times. The chain joins TRBV5-4 to TRBJ2-1; 12 positions match TRBD2. The CDR3 length is 18 residues. With V trimmed by 0 bases and J by 4 bases, 8 bases remained unmatched. Germline V lookup: CDR1 SGHNT, CDR2 YYREEE (reference sequence). CDR3 region: CASSLGASGGAPYNEQFF. CDR3 in DNA: TGTGCCAGCAGCTTGGGGGCTAGCGGGGGGGCCCCATACAATGAGCAGTTCTTC.

V gene TRBV4-2 combines with J gene TRBJ1-5; D call uncertain. This CDR3 is 15 amino acids long. V shed 0 bases and J shed 0 bases, with 6 bases lying between them. The germline V gene has CDR1 LGHNA and CDR2 YNFKEQ. CDR3 coding DNA: TGTGCCAGCAGCCAAGAAGCCAGTAGCAATCAGCCCCAGCATTTT. Encoded protein: CASSQEASSNQPQHF.

The rearrangement links TRBV6-2 or TRBV6-3 to TRBJ2-5; TRBD2 matches 9 bases. The CDR3 length is 16 residues. The germline gives CDR1 MNHEY, CDR2 SVGEGT. Trimming cost V 2 bases and J 7 bases; bases outside gene matches: 11. This CDR3 is CASSYAGLAAQLTQYF. Here the CDR3 DNA reads TGTGCCAGCAGTTACGCGGGACTAGCTGCTCAGTTGACCCAGTACTTC.

This clonotype has just a few counts. V is TRBV20-1 and J is TRBJ2-7; TRBD1 is a possible D gene (6 bases). V gave up 3 bases and J gave up 3 bases, with 9 bases separating them. CDR1 is DFQATT, CDR2 SNEGSKA, per germline (reference sequence). CDR3 length equals 12 residues. As DNA, the CDR3 is TGCAGTGCTAGTCAGGGGAACTACGAGCAGTACTTC. Its protein product is CSASQGNYEQYF.

The table lists this clonotype with a few counts. The chain carries TRBV5-6 and TRBJ1-5; 7 bases match TRBD1. The CDR3 loop spans 13 amino acids. Germline-derived CDR1 and CDR2 are SGHDT and YYEEEE. V shed 2 bases, J shed 7 bases, and the junction held 3 bases outside the gene matches. DNA for the CDR3: TGTGCCAGCAGCTTCGACAGGGCACAGCCCCAGCATTTT. Translating it yields CASSFDRAQPQHF.

The CDR3 coding sequence is TGTGCCAGCAGTGTGGGGCAGGGTAACAATGAGCAGTTCTTC. It yields the protein CASSVGQGNNEQFF. The rearrangement joins TRBV6-1 to TRBJ2-1; tentative D call: TRBD1 (5 bases). Germline-derived CDR1 and CDR2 are MNHNS and SASEGT. V lost 4 bases and J 5 bases, leaving 12 bases between the germline ends. This CDR3 has 14 residues.

This clonotype has a count of ten or more. V usage is TRBV10-3 and J usage is TRBJ1-6, with D unclear. V was clipped by 7 bases and J by 13 bases, with 8 bases between them. Germline loops: CDR1 ENHRY, CDR2 SYGVKD. The CDR3 extends over 10 amino acids. The CDR3 region has the DNA TGTGCCATCACTGGGGTGCCCCTCCACTTT. This translates into CAITGVPLHF.

The J gene is TRBJ2-5, the V gene TRBV7-2; D might be TRBD2 (6 bases). The CDR3 is 14 residues long. Germline V gene lookup returns CDR1 SGHTA and CDR2 FQGNSA. The V end lost 5 bases, the J end lost 6 bases, and 16 bases lay between the germline ends. CDR3 amino acids: CASSPLGGRKTQYF. CDR3 in DNA: TGTGCCAGCAGCCCCCTGGGGGGTCGGAAGACCCAGTACTTC.

This chain uses TRBV7-2 with TRBJ1-3; D remains ambiguous. From germline, CDR1 is SGHTA and CDR2 FQGNSA. V lost 5 bases to trimming and J lost 2 bases, with 10 bases between them. The CDR3 runs to 14 residues. The CDR3 DNA sequence: TGTGCCAGCAGCCCAGCGGCGCCTGGAAACACCATATATTTT. Translation: CASSPAAPGNTIYF.

There are a few counts of this clonotype. V gene TRBV10-3 combines with J gene TRBJ2-4, with TRBD2 identical over 11 bases. V lost 6 bases, J lost 7 bases, and 8 bases stayed unmatched. Germline values: CDR1 ENHRY, CDR2 SYGVKD. There are 15 residues in the CDR3. The CDR3 region is CAIRASGGPGNIQYF. For the CDR3, the DNA is TGTGCCATCAGGGCTAGCGGGGGGCCCGGGAACATTCAGTACTTC.

This chain connects TRBV12-3 or TRBV12-4 to TRBJ1-1; D call uncertain. V lost 7 bases and J 0 bases, leaving 18 bases between the germline ends. The CDR3 has 16 amino acids. CDR3 amino acids: CASTILGYSLNTEAFF. CDR3 bases: TGTGCCAGCACCATTCTGGGGTACTCTTTGAACACTGAAGCTTTCTTT.

V usage is TRBV7-2 and J usage is TRBJ2-1; the D gene is possibly TRBD1 (7 bases). V lost 3 bases and J 6 bases, leaving 12 bases between the germline ends. The CDR3 consists of 14 residues. The germline CDR1 and CDR2 sequences are SGHTA and FQGNSA. The CDR3: CASSFGGGRNEQFF. CDR3 sequence (DNA): TGTGCCAGCAGCTTCGGAGGGGGCCGCAATGAGCAGTTCTTC. Variable domain in full (rest from reference TRBV7-2 and TRBJ2-1): GAGVSQSPSNKVTEKGKDVELRCDPISGHTALYWYRQSLGQGLEFLIYFQGNSAPDKSGLPSDRFSAERTGGSVSTLTIQRTQQEDSAVYLCASSFGGGRNEQFFGPGTRLTVL.

This clonotype has a count of ten or more. This chain uses TRBV6-5 with TRBJ1-1; 9 positions match TRBD1. The CDR3 runs to 13 residues. V was clipped by 1 base and J by 9 bases; unmatched bases: 3. Germline assignment: CDR1 MNHEY and CDR2 SVGAGI. The CDR3 DNA sequence: TGTGCCAGCAGTTACTTTGGGACAGGGAAAGCTTTCTTT. Its protein is CASSYFGTGKAFF.

This clonotype was found a few times. The chain employs TRBV24-1 and TRBJ2-5, with D perhaps TRBD1 (6 bases). The V end lost 5 bases, the J end lost 2 bases, and 8 bases lay between the germline ends. Germline loops: CDR1 KGHDR, CDR2 SFDVKD. This CDR3 is built from 13 residues. CDR3 amino acids: CATSGTDQETQYF. The CDR3 region has the DNA TGTGCCACCAGTGGGACAGATCAAGAGACCCAGTACTTC.

The rearrangement links TRBV15 to TRBJ1-1; D uncertain. CDR1 is LNHNV, CDR2 YYDKDF, per germline (reference sequence). CDR3 length equals 15 residues. Trimming stripped 0 bases from V and 7 bases from J, with 15 bases between. CDR3 protein: CATSRDFGEGSEAFF. As DNA, the CDR3 is TGTGCCACCAGCAGAGATTTCGGAGAAGGAAGTGAAGCTTTCTTT.

This clonotype was seen only a few times. The gene calls are TRBV7-9 and TRBJ2-2, with D maybe TRBD2 (7 bases). Germline values: CDR1 SEHNR, CDR2 FQNEAQ (reference sequence). V dropped 8 bases and J dropped 0 bases, with 10 bases sitting between them. The CDR3 consists of 14 residues. The CDR3 loop reads CASQGTTNTGELFF. CDR3 DNA: TGTGCCAGCCAGGGGACTACGAACACCGGGGAGCTGTTTTTT.

This clonotype was seen a few times. The rearrangement links TRBV5-6 to TRBJ1-5; D call uncertain. The V gene's germline CDR1 is SGHDT and CDR2 YYEEEE. This CDR3 region has 12 residues. Trimming left V 0 bases short and J 11 bases short, with 9 bases between. CDR3 sequence (DNA): TGTGCCAGCAGCTTGGGCGTGGGGACCCAGCATTTT. As protein: CASSLGVGTQHF.

This clonotype was detected only a few times. This chain joins TRBV20-1 and TRBJ2-1; TRBD1 matches 10 bases. V lost 6 bases to trimming and J lost 7 bases; unmatched junction nucleotides: 12. Germline CDR1 and CDR2: DFQATT and SNEGSKA (reference sequence). The CDR3 has 15 amino acids. CDR3 residues: CSAPVPGQGWNEQFF. The CDR3 DNA follows: TGCAGTGCCCCAGTGCCGGGACAGGGGTGGAATGAGCAGTTCTTC.

Ten or more counts support this clonotype. The chain recombines TRBV12-3 or TRBV12-4 with TRBJ1-5; D might be TRBD1 (6 bases). Trimming removed 6 bases from V and 1 base from J, with 16 bases in between. The CDR3 totals 16 residues. CDR3 in amino acids: CASSLKTGRSNQPQHF. In DNA form, the CDR3 reads TGTGCCAGCAGCTTAAAAACAGGGAGGAGCAATCAGCCCCAGCATTTT.

This chain links TRBV21-1 with TRBJ2-7; the table's D call, TRBD2, was not checked against the DNA. TRBV21-1 is labeled a pseudogene. The CDR3 loop spans 16 amino acids. CDR3 residues: CASSTLGAGSSYEQYF. Here the CDR3 DNA reads TGTGCCAGCAGCACTCTCGGTGCGGGAAGCTCCTACGAGCAGTACTTC.

V gene TRBV4-3 combines with J gene TRBJ2-2; no definite D call. V lost 0 bases and J lost 6, with 11 bases in between. This CDR3 is 15 amino acids long. Germline CDR1 and CDR2: LGHNA and YSLEER. CDR3 sequence (DNA): TGCGCCAGCAGCCAAGAGATCGGGCTACCCGGGGAGCTGTTTTTT. This sequence encodes CASSQEIGLPGELFF.

The V and J genes are TRBV19 and TRBJ2-3, with unresolved D. Deletions cut 3 bases from V and 6 bases from J, with 4 bases between. Per the germline V gene, CDR1 is LNHDA and CDR2 is SQIVND (reference sequence). The CDR3 loop spans 11 amino acids. CDR3 residues: CASSIVDTQYF. The CDR3 DNA follows: TGTGCCAGTAGTATTGTTGATACGCAGTATTTT.

In this sample, this clonotype turned up a few times. This chain connects TRBV29-1 to TRBJ2-1; possibly TRBD1 for D (6 bases). V dropped 7 bases and J dropped 8 bases, with 15 bases sitting between them. The CDR3 runs to 12 residues. The germline CDR1 and CDR2 sequences are SQVTM and ANQGSEA. CDR3: CSAEGTSDEQFF. The CDR3, as DNA: TGCAGCGCTGAGGGGACAAGCGATGAGCAGTTCTTC.

A few counts support this clonotype. The chain has TRBV3-1 and TRBJ2-7; TRBD2 agrees at 8 bases. This CDR3 is 16 amino acids long. Germline assignment: CDR1 LGHDT and CDR2 YNNKEL (reference sequence). V lost 6 bases, J lost 4 bases, and 14 bases stayed unmatched. CDR3 DNA: TGTGCCAGCAGTCGGGGGTTTCTAGCGGGTTGGTACGAGCAGTACTTC. Amino acids: CASSRGFLAGWYEQYF.